A selection of T cell receptor beta chains follows, all from one sample in a study of blood T cell repertoires in COVID-19. Sequenced by immunoSEQ multiplex PCR; TCRdb stores in-frame clones only, minus some. Here the sample spans 200,000 to 250,000 clones, around four fifths being singletons. The sample consisted of peripheral blood. The receptors originated from a woman older than 75 with acute or convalescent COVID-19. CDR3s include the opening cysteine and the closing phenylalanine or tryptophan. D genes are given only for firm matches. Clone sizes are given selectively: once, few, many, or a class where the clone is expanded.

V: TRBV7-3
size: -
D: -
J: TRBJ2-5
CDR3: CASSLIFEETQYF
DNA: TGTGCCAGCAGCTTAATTTTCGAAGAGACCCAGTACTTC

V: TRBV5-1
size: few
D: TRBD1
J: TRBJ2-4
CDR3: CASSFLSQGANIQYF
DNA: TGCGCCAGCAGCTTTTTGAGTCAGGGGGCAAACATTCAGTACTTC

V: TRBV29-1
size: -
D: TRBD1
J: TRBJ2-7
CDR3: CSVASAGGNEQYF
DNA: TGCAGCGTTGCGTCTGCAGGGGGCAACGAGCAGTACTTC

V: TRBV5-6
size: -
D: TRBD1
J: TRBJ1-6
CDR3: CASSLEDRGSSPLHF
DNA: TGTGCCAGCAGCTTGGAGGACAGGGGGAGTTCACCCCTCCACTTT

V: TRBV7-9
size: once
D: -
J: TRBJ2-7
CDR3: CASSLYTNEQYF
DNA: TGTGCCAGCAGCTTATACACGAACGAGCAGTACTTC

V: TRBV5-6
size: -
D: TRBD1
J: TRBJ1-2
CDR3: CASSSGGNNYGYTF
DNA: TGTGCCAGCAGCTCAGGGGGGAATAACTATGGCTACACCTTC

V: TRBV4-2
size: -
D: TRBD2
J: TRBJ2-5
CDR3: CASSQDLRGVQETQYF
DNA: TGTGCCAGCAGCCAAGATTTGCGGGGGGTCCAAGAGACCCAGTACTTC

V: TRBV27
size: -
D: -
J: TRBJ1-5
CDR3: CASSIKGGHSNQPQHF
DNA: TGTGCCAGCAGTATAAAGGGGGGGCACAGCAATCAGCCCCAGCATTTT

V: TRBV6-2/TRBV6-3
size: -
D: -
J: TRBJ1-6
CDR3: CASSYDSSPLHF
DNA: TGTGCCAGCAGTTACGACAGCTCACCCCTCCACTTT

V: TRBV7-2
size: -
D: TRBD1
J: TRBJ1-1
CDR3: CASSRQGNTEAFF
DNA: TGTGCCAGCAGCAGACAGGGGAACACTGAAGCTTTCTTT

V: TRBV7-9
size: once
D: TRBD1
J: TRBJ2-2
CDR3: CASSFDRAANTGELFF
DNA: TGTGCCAGCAGCTTCGACAGGGCGGCGAACACCGGGGAGCTGTTTTTT

V: TRBV7-2
size: -
D: TRBD2
J: TRBJ2-7
CDR3: CASSLVSGSSYEQYF
DNA: TGTGCCAGCAGCTTAGTTAGCGGGAGCTCCTACGAGCAGTACTTC

V: TRBV14
size: -
D: TRBD2
J: TRBJ2-1
CDR3: CASSRSGSYYNEQFF
DNA: TGTGCCAGCAGCCGTAGCGGGAGCTACTACAATGAGCAGTTCTTC

V: TRBV9
size: few
D: TRBD2
J: TRBJ2-7
CDR3: CASSKRGGQNEQYF
DNA: TGTGCCAGCAGCAAGCGGGGGGGCCAGAACGAGCAGTACTTC

V: TRBV3-1/TRBV3-2
size: -
D: -
J: TRBJ1-1
CDR3: CASSPWGGQENTEAFF
DNA: TGTGCCAGCAGCCCTTGGGGGGGGCAAGAGAACACTGAAGCTTTCTTT

V: TRBV9
size: -
D: TRBD1
J: TRBJ2-2
CDR3: CASSGQGARKTGELFF
DNA: TGTGCCAGCAGCGGACAGGGGGCAAGGAAAACCGGGGAGCTGTTTTTT

V: TRBV4-1
size: -
D: -
J: TRBJ2-3
CDR3: CASSQGLKIDTQYF
DNA: TGCGCCAGCAGCCAAGGTCTAAAGATAGATACGCAGTATTTT

V: TRBV20-1
size: -
D: -
J: TRBJ1-3
CDR3: CSVNSRGTIYF
DNA: TGCAGTGTCAACTCCCGGGGCACCATATATTTT

V: TRBV15
size: few
D: -
J: TRBJ1-2
CDR3: CATSRGEGRANYGYTF
DNA: TGTGCCACCAGCAGAGGGGAGGGAAGGGCTAACTATGGCTACACCTTC

V: TRBV7-2
size: -
D: -
J: TRBJ2-5
CDR3: CASSLGARDQETQYF
DNA: TGTGCCAGCAGCTTAGGAGCCAGGGACCAAGAGACCCAGTACTTC

V: TRBV7-2
size: -
D: TRBD2
J: TRBJ2-1
CDR3: CASSIRLAGYNNEQFF
DNA: TGTGCCAGCAGCATCAGACTAGCGGGATATAACAATGAGCAGTTCTTC

V: TRBV7-9
size: few
D: -
J: TRBJ1-2
CDR3: CASSLVNAGYGYTF
DNA: TGTGCCAGCAGCTTAGTCAATGCAGGCTATGGCTACACCTTC

V: TRBV11-2
size: once
D: -
J: TRBJ2-3
CDR3: CASSLRGNVISTDTQYF
DNA: TGTGCCAGCAGCTTAAGGGGGAATGTTATCAGCACAGATACGCAGTATTTT